This T cell receptor (beta chain) is drawn from a study of regulatory T cells in long-lasting Graves disease. Study-wide points: Blood alone, not thyroid tissue, was studied.

The TCR beta library used iRepertoire HTBI primers with Arm-PCR amplification of CDR3. TCRdb used MiXCR to reprocess the multiplex PCR reads, holding one entry per CDR3 protein. Here the sample spans about 540,000 distinct CDR3 sequences, approximately 13% being singletons. CDR1 is MNHEY and CDR2 is SVGEGT in the germline V gene. Germline trimming cut 6 bases from V and 1 base from J; bases unmatched to any gene: 2. The CDR3 totals 13 residues. Stated time point: newly diagnosed GD, antithyroid drugs for less than 3 months. PBMCs provided the RNA from which the TCR library was made. This clonotype was observed at least ten times. Its antigen remains unknown. A much larger clone lies one base from this, so it may be a read error. The data were also submitted as part of a second study, on T cells in Graves' hyperthyroidism and ophthalmopathy. That study adds: In the first-round RT-PCR of the TCR CDR3, the HTBI primer set was used.

The V call is TRBV6-2 or TRBV6-3, the J call TRBJ1-1, with 7 bases fitting TRBD1. Source: peripheral blood mononuclear cells (PBMCs), taken at new diagnosis, from a patient treated with antithyroid drugs. This clonotype was sampled from a man aged 30-40 years with Graves disease. The CDR3 loop reads CASRRTGNTEAFF. CDR3 DNA sequence: TGTGCCAGCAGAAGGACAGGGAACACTGAAGCTTTCTTT.